Listed here are 26 T cell receptor beta chains from one sample, sequenced in a study of blood T cell repertoires in COVID-19. TCRdb's copy holds only in-frame clones and misses some; the assay was immunoSEQ multiplex PCR. The sample has about 330,000 clones, more than 85% seen once. The sample comprised PBMCs or T cells enriched from blood (not recorded which). The receptors were sampled from a woman aged 25 to 39 who had recovered from COVID-19.

The gene calls are TRBV11-3 and TRBJ2-5, with D maybe TRBD1 (6 bases). The germline V and J ends were trimmed by 0 bases and 8 bases, with 10 bases remaining between them. Germline-derived CDR1 and CDR2 are SGHNT and YENEEA. The CDR3 loop spans 13 amino acids. CDR3 loop: CASSLDPGTTQYF. CDR3 DNA: TGTGCCAGCAGCTTAGACCCAGGGACAACCCAGTACTTC.

The chain employs TRBV12-2 and TRBJ2-1; TRBD2 reflects the table's D call only, with no check against the DNA. TRBV12-2 is noted as a pseudogene. CDR3 size: 18 residues. The CDR3 loop reads CASRLGSGSGSSYNEQFF. CDR3 coding DNA: TGTGCAAGTCGCTTAGGATCGGGTAGCGGCAGCTCCTACAATGAGCAGTTCTTC.

This clone was detected once. The chain carries TRBV20-1 and TRBJ1-2, with unresolved D. The CDR3 spans 11 residues. V lost 3 bases and J lost 10, with 12 bases in between. Germline CDR1 is DFQATT and CDR2 is SNEGSKA (reference sequence). CDR3 in DNA: TGCAGTGCTAGTCGGGGTTTCGACTACACCTTC. Encoded protein: CSASRGFDYTF.

This sequence joins TRBV2 and TRBJ2-2, with 9 nucleotides matching TRBD2. Trimming cost V 4 bases and J 4 bases; bases outside gene matches: 4. This CDR3 has 15 amino acids. The V gene's germline CDR1 is SNHLY and CDR2 FYNNEI. The CDR3 nucleotides read TGTGCCAGCAGTGCGGGACTAGCAGTCACCGGGGAGCTGTTTTTT. This gives the protein CASSAGLAVTGELFF. Complete variable domain (other parts from reference TRBV2 and TRBJ2-2): EPEVTQTPSHQVTQMGQEVILRCVPISNHLYFYWYRQILGQKVEFLVSFYNNEISEKSEIFDDQFSVERPDGSNFTLKIRSTKLEDSAMYFCASSAGLAVTGELFFGEGSRLTVL.

The chain couples TRBV19 to TRBJ2-6, with no clear D. CDR3 size: 16 residues. The V and J ends lost 5 bases and 3 bases respectively, with 14 bases between them. Germline lookup yields CDR1 LNHDA and CDR2 SQIVND (reference sequence). The CDR3 protein is CASSQRSTGGANVLTF. Here the CDR3 DNA reads TGTGCCAGTAGTCAACGGTCTACCGGTGGGGCCAACGTCCTGACTTTC.

This rearrangement joins TRBV12-3 or TRBV12-4 to TRBJ2-3; D unclear. The CDR3 runs 13 residues. The V and J ends lost 2 bases and 4 bases respectively, with 7 bases between them. CDR3 amino acids: CASSLRRSDTQYF. The CDR3 DNA sequence: TGTGCCAGCAGTTTAAGGAGATCAGATACGCAGTATTTT.

This clone was seen only once. The gene calls are TRBV5-4 and TRBJ2-3, with D possibly being TRBD2 (5 bases). The CDR3 has 14 amino acids. V lost 5 bases, J lost 4 bases, and 14 bases lay in between. Looked up from germline, CDR1 is SGHNT and CDR2 is YYREEE (reference sequence). CDR3 DNA sequence: TGTGCCAGCAGTCGGGGTACACCACCAGATACGCAGTATTTT. Encoded protein: CASSRGTPPDTQYF.

The chain has TRBV5-4 and TRBJ2-5, with D uncertain. Germline V gene lookup returns CDR1 SGHNT and CDR2 YYREEE (reference sequence). V lost 3 bases and J lost 3, with 12 bases in between. The CDR3 spans 14 residues. This CDR3 is CASSYTQTKETQYF. The CDR3 DNA sequence: TGTGCCAGCAGCTATACACAGACCAAAGAGACCCAGTACTTC.

This clone appeared a single time. V is TRBV10-3 and J is TRBJ2-2; D uncertain. The CDR3 loop spans 14 amino acids. The V end was cut by 0 bases, the J end by 1 base, with 3 bases between. From germline, CDR1 is ENHRY and CDR2 SYGVKD. CDR3 amino acids: CAISESLNTGELFF. The CDR3 coding sequence is TGTGCCATCAGTGAGTCTCTGAACACCGGGGAGCTGTTTTTT.

The V gene is TRBV5-8, the J gene TRBJ1-1, with a weak D call TRBD1 (5 bases). CDR3 length equals 15 residues. The germline V and J ends were trimmed by 5 bases and 3 bases, with 17 bases remaining between them. CDR1 and CDR2 (germline): SGHTS, YDEGEE. The CDR3 DNA sequence: TGTGCCAGCAGGACCGTGGGGGGAGAGGACACTGAAGCTTTCTTT. This encodes CASRTVGGEDTEAFF.

The chain's CDR3 is CASSDRGGLYGYTF. The CDR3 coding sequence is TGTGCCAGTTCAGACAGGGGCGGTCTCTATGGCTACACCTTC. This rearrangement joins TRBV28 to TRBJ1-2; the match to TRBD1 covers 8 bases. The CDR3 is made up of 14 amino acids. The junction had 10 bases not matched to a gene; V was cut back by 9 bases and J by 4 bases. Germline values: CDR1 MDHEN, CDR2 SYDVKM.

As DNA, the CDR3 is TGTGCCAGCAGTCCCGGACAGGGGACGGATACGCAGTATTTT. Translated, it gives CASSPGQGTDTQYF. J is TRBJ2-3 and V is TRBV28; 9 nucleotides match TRBD1. The J segment lost 6 bases and the V segment lost 5 bases, leaving 6 bases of the junction unmatched. The CDR3 loop spans 14 amino acids. Germline assignment: CDR1 MDHEN and CDR2 SYDVKM.

The V call is TRBV19, the J call TRBJ1-1, with D perhaps matching TRBD1 (5 bases). V was trimmed by 6 bases and J by 1 base, leaving 9 bases between them. The CDR3 covers 13 residues. CDR1 is LNHDA and CDR2 is SQIVND in the germline V gene (reference sequence). CDR3 sequence: CASRGTGNTEAFF. As DNA, the CDR3 is TGTGCCAGTAGGGGAACAGGGAACACTGAAGCTTTCTTT.

The chain combines TRBV6-6 with TRBJ2-2; 10 nucleotides align to TRBD1. J gave up 6 bases and V 6 bases, and 7 bases lay outside the gene matches. Germline V gene lookup returns CDR1 MNHNY and CDR2 SVGAGI (reference sequence). The length of the CDR3 is 15 residues. The CDR3 bases are TGTGCCAGCAGCCTGATGACAGGGGGCCCCGGGGAGCTGTTTTTT. Residues: CASSLMTGGPGELFF.

The V gene is TRBV19, the J gene TRBJ2-2; 7 nucleotides align to TRBD1. This CDR3 is built from 14 residues. The V gene's germline CDR1 is LNHDA and CDR2 SQIVND (reference sequence). V shed 5 bases, J shed 4 bases, and the junction held 4 bases outside the gene matches. The CDR3, as DNA: TGTGCCAGTAGTGACAGGGTTCCCACCGGGGAGCTGTTTTTT. Amino acids: CASSDRVPTGELFF.

This clone was seen only a few times. This chain links TRBV9 with TRBJ2-7; D is unclear. Between the trimmed V and J ends, which lost 1 base and 6 bases, there was a span of 11 bases. Germline CDR1 reads SGDLS; CDR2 reads YYNGEE. This CDR3 spans 13 amino acids. The CDR3 nucleotides read TGTGCCAGCAGCGTATCCACTTTTGGCGAGCAGTACTTC. Protein product: CASSVSTFGEQYF.

The chain joins TRBV24-1 to TRBJ2-7, with no clear D. Germline V gene lookup returns CDR1 KGHDR and CDR2 SFDVKD. V lost 3 bases and J 0 bases, leaving 8 bases between the germline ends. The length of the CDR3 is 14 residues. CDR3 DNA sequence: TGTGCCACCAGTGATGGCAGTCTCTCCTACGAGCAGTACTTC. This encodes CATSDGSLSYEQYF.

The chain couples TRBV7-3 to TRBJ2-2, with TRBD2 identical over 9 bases. Per germline, CDR1 SGHTA and CDR2 FQGTGA. V was clipped by 5 bases and J by 9 bases; unmatched bases: 7. This CDR3 is 14 amino acids long. The DNA for the CDR3 is TGTGCCAGCAGCACCGCGGGAGGGATGAGGGAGCTGTTTTTT. Encoded protein: CASSTAGGMRELFF.

The chain couples TRBV30 to TRBJ2-3; TRBD1 might be the D (5 bases). Per germline, CDR1 GTSNPN and CDR2 SVGIG (reference sequence). The CDR3 extends over 13 amino acids. The V end lost 0 bases, the J end lost 4 bases, and 8 bases lay between the germline ends. The CDR3 spells CAWSVGDSDTQYF. DNA for the CDR3: TGTGCCTGGAGTGTAGGGGATTCAGATACGCAGTATTTT. The complete variable domain, with remaining parts taken from reference TRBV30 and TRBJ2-3, reads SQTIHQWPATLVQPVGSPLSLECTVEGTSNPNLYWYRQAAGRGLQLLFYSVGIGQISSEVPQNLSASRPQDRQFILSSKKLLLSDSGFYLCAWSVGDSDTQYFGPGTRLTVL.

V is TRBV3-1 (or the pseudogene TRBV3-2) and J is TRBJ2-5; D is possibly TRBD1 (5 bases). CDR3 size: 14 residues. CDR1 is LGHDT and CDR2 is YNNKEL in the germline V gene (reference sequence). Between the trimmed V and J ends, which lost 4 bases and 4 bases, there was a span of 13 bases. Here the CDR3 DNA reads TGTGCCAGCAGCCCCAAGATTCAGGGAGAGACCCAGTACTTC. It codes for CASSPKIQGETQYF.

The rearrangement uses TRBV12-3 or TRBV12-4 and TRBJ1-1; D ambiguous. The CDR3 covers 13 residues. V was shortened by 3 bases and J by 2 bases, with 7 bases between the two germline ends. The CDR3 DNA follows: TGTGCCAGCAGTTTTTCCGTCAACACTGAAGCTTTCTTT. This encodes CASSFSVNTEAFF.

The rearrangement uses TRBV5-1 and TRBJ2-7; 8 bases are a match to TRBD1. The ends lost 3 bases at V and 3 bases at J; junction bases unmatched: 11. The CDR3 has 16 residues. Germline V gene lookup returns CDR1 SGHRS and CDR2 YFSETQ. CDR3 sequence reads: CASSSGTGRPDYEQYF. The CDR3 DNA sequence: TGCGCCAGCAGCTCCGGGACAGGCCGACCCGACTACGAGCAGTACTTC.

The V call is TRBV11-2, the J call TRBJ1-5; a weak D match, TRBD1 (5 bases). V gave up 2 bases and J gave up 0 bases, with 14 bases separating them. The CDR3 runs 17 residues. The germline gives CDR1 SGHAT, CDR2 FQNNGV. The CDR3 loop reads CASSLRSGRASNQPQHF. For the CDR3, the DNA is TGTGCCAGCAGCTTAAGAAGTGGCAGGGCTAGCAATCAGCCCCAGCATTTT.

This clone appeared a single time. The V and J genes are TRBV29-1 and TRBJ1-2, with 10 bases lining up with TRBD1. Germline V gene data show CDR1 as SQVTM and CDR2 as ANQGSEA. The CDR3 is 12 residues long. J lost 4 bases, V lost 7 bases, and 3 bases had no gene match. This chain's CDR3 is CSAGTGVYGYTF. In nucleotides, the CDR3 is TGCAGCGCCGGGACAGGGGTCTATGGCTACACCTTC.

The chain is built from TRBV7-3 and TRBJ1-3, with D possibly being TRBD1 (6 bases). The germline V gene encodes CDR1 SGHTA and CDR2 FQGTGA. Trimming left V 5 bases short and J 4 bases short, with 12 bases between. This CDR3 contains 14 residues. The CDR3: CASSEGTRGNTIYF. CDR3 nucleotides: TGTGCCAGCAGCGAGGGGACAAGAGGAAACACCATATATTTT.

This rearrangement joins TRBV6-2 or TRBV6-3 to TRBJ2-2; 9 positions agree with TRBD1. The germline CDR1 and CDR2 sequences are MNHEY and SVGEGT. This CDR3 is 14 amino acids long. V shed 6 bases, J shed 10 bases, and the junction held 9 bases outside the gene matches. CDR3 amino acids: CASSERRTGEELFF. DNA for the CDR3: TGTGCCAGCAGCGAACGCCGGACAGGGGAGGAGCTGTTTTTT.